Below, 26 T cell receptor beta chains from the same sample are listed, as sequenced in a study of post-analysis software for immune sequencing data. Study-wide results and caveats: There were a handful of TRBV segments more frequent in patients than controls, and TRBV5-6, TRBV5-1 and TRBV20-1 were among them.

Their antigen targets remain unknown. Every TCR beta cDNA library bore unique molecular identifiers. Using its own MiXCR run on the PCR reads, TCRdb lists one record per CDR3 protein. The data contain roughly 580,000 distinct CDR3 sequences, 44% of them singletons. The sequenced material came from blood. These receptors were collected from a girl under 18 with multiple sclerosis.

The chain has TRBV10-3 and TRBJ2-7; 8 bases are a match to TRBD2. V shed 0 bases and J 3 bases; nucleotides not matched to a gene: 7. CDR1 is ENHRY, CDR2 SYGVKD, per germline. There are 16 residues in the CDR3. For the CDR3, the DNA is TGTGCCATCAGTGAGTCTTTGGCTAGCGGGTTCTACGAGCAGTACTTC. Translation gives CAISESLASGFYEQYF.

The chain recombines TRBV5-1 with TRBJ1-2; no definite D call. Germline CDR1 is SGHRS and CDR2 is YFSETQ. This CDR3 has 14 residues. Trimming stripped 0 bases from V and 5 bases from J, with 11 bases between. The CDR3 protein is CASSLAGRVYGYTF. Written as DNA, the CDR3 is TGCGCCAGCAGCTTGGCCGGAAGGGTGTATGGCTACACCTTC.

This clonotype appeared once. V usage is TRBV12-3 or TRBV12-4 and J usage is TRBJ2-3; 7 bases align to TRBD2. CDR3 size: 12 residues. After removal of 3 bases from V and 12 bases from J, the junction contained 6 bases not matched to a gene. DNA for the CDR3: TGTGCCAGCAGTTTGGGCGGGAGTCACCAGTATTTT. Its protein product is CASSLGGSHQYF.

This clonotype appeared a single time. The genes are TRBV5-1 and TRBJ1-1; 8 bases match TRBD1. Trimming took 4 bases from V and 3 from J; bases not matched to a gene: 5. CDR3 size: 14 residues. Germline loops: CDR1 SGHRS, CDR2 YFSETQ. The CDR3 DNA follows: TGCGCCAGCAGCAACACGGACAGGGACACTGAAGCTTTCTTT. Translating it yields CASSNTDRDTEAFF.

This clonotype came up a few times. The rearrangement joins TRBV12-3 or TRBV12-4 to TRBJ1-2; the match to TRBD1 covers 7 bases. With V trimmed by 5 bases and J by 0 bases, 6 bases remained unmatched. The CDR3 spans 15 residues. The CDR3 reads CASSPTGTANYGYTF. In DNA form, the CDR3 reads TGTGCCAGCAGTCCTACCGGGACAGCTAACTATGGCTACACCTTC.

This chain links TRBV6-5 with TRBJ2-7, with D possibly TRBD2 on 5 matching bases. V lost 4 bases and J 2 bases, leaving 12 bases between the germline ends. Germline V CDR1 and CDR2: MNHEY, SVGAGI. The CDR3 loop spans 14 amino acids. CDR3 protein: CASSFERFPYEQYF. In nucleotides, the CDR3 is TGTGCCAGCAGTTTTGAGCGGTTTCCCTACGAGCAGTACTTC.

CDR3 residues: CASLLGRDYGYTF. The DNA of the CDR3 is TGTGCCAGCCTACTGGGGAGGGACTATGGCTACACCTTC. V is TRBV28 and J is TRBJ1-2; D ambiguous. V gave up 8 bases and J gave up 3 bases, with 13 bases separating them. Germline V gives CDR1 MDHEN, CDR2 SYDVKM. CDR3 length: 13 amino acids.

In its sample, this clonotype was seen a few times. V is TRBV12-3 or TRBV12-4 and J is TRBJ1-1, with TRBD1 matching 8 bases. The ends lost 7 bases at V and 5 bases at J; junction bases unmatched: 3. The CDR3 totals 12 residues. CDR3 residues: CASITGGTEAFF. In DNA form, the CDR3 reads TGTGCCAGCATTACAGGGGGGACTGAAGCTTTCTTT.

The CDR3 is CASRKGRSYEQYF. The CDR3 DNA follows: TGTGCCAGCAGAAAGGGGCGCTCCTACGAGCAGTACTTC. The V and J genes are TRBV7-2 and TRBJ2-7, with D possibly TRBD1 on 5 matching bases. CDR3 length equals 13 residues. Germline CDR1 and CDR2: SGHTA and FQGNSA. V was cut by 6 bases and J by 0 bases, with 9 bases left in between.

The genes are TRBV5-1 and TRBJ2-5; 10 bases line up with TRBD2. The DNA end favors TRBJ2-7, so the J call may be wrong. The CDR3 loop spans 15 amino acids. The germline V gene encodes CDR1 SGHRS and CDR2 YFSETQ. The CDR3 bases are TGCGCCAGCAGCTTGACTAGCGGGGCAGGGAACGAGCAGTACTTC. It specifies CASSLTSGAGNEQYF.

V and J are TRBV11-3 and TRBJ2-7; perhaps TRBD2 as D (5 bases). This CDR3 comprises 16 residues. Germline V gene sequence: CDR1 SGHNT, CDR2 YENEEA. The germline V and J ends were trimmed by 4 bases and 0 bases, with 16 bases remaining between them. CDR3 in amino acids: CASSSPFSGSSYEQYF. The DNA for the CDR3 is TGTGCCAGCAGCTCGCCCTTCAGCGGAAGCTCCTACGAGCAGTACTTC.

This clonotype was recorded a few times. The J gene is TRBJ2-5, the V gene TRBV29-1, with TRBD1 as a possible D gene (5 bases). V was cut by 4 bases and J by 3 bases, with 9 bases left in between. From germline, CDR1 is SQVTM and CDR2 ANQGSEA. The CDR3 runs 12 residues. DNA for the CDR3: TGCAGCGTTGTAAGACAGAAAGAGACCCAGTACTTC. This sequence encodes CSVVRQKETQYF.

This chain joins TRBV12-3 or TRBV12-4 and TRBJ2-5, with 8 nucleotides matching TRBD2. The J call is in doubt because the DNA end fits TRBJ2-7 better. The CDR3 spans 16 residues. In DNA, the CDR3 is TGTGCCAGCAGTTCCACCGGTGAGCTAGCGGGCTACGAGCAGTACTTC. Translated: CASSSTGELAGYEQYF.

This clonotype was picked up a small number of times. The chain uses TRBV5-8 and TRBJ1-2, with TRBD1 identical over 9 bases. The CDR3 length is 14 residues. Germline lookup yields CDR1 SGHTS and CDR2 YDEGEE. Unmatched junction bases numbered 6, after V lost 4 bases and J lost 5 bases. CDR3 loop: CASSQGQGHYGYTF. DNA for the CDR3: TGTGCCAGCAGCCAAGGACAGGGGCATTATGGCTACACCTTC.

The V and J genes are TRBV29-1 and TRBJ1-5; D is perhaps TRBD1 (6 bases). The V gene's germline CDR1 is SQVTM and CDR2 ANQGSEA. This CDR3 has 13 residues. The germline V and J ends were trimmed by 6 bases and 2 bases, with 11 bases remaining between them. CDR3 sequence (DNA): TGCAGCGTGGACCCAGGGGGCAATCAGCCCCAGCATTTT. Translated, it gives CSVDPGGNQPQHF.

This clonotype was observed a few times. CDR3 amino acids: CASSSASWNEQYF. In DNA form, the CDR3 reads TGTGCCAGCAGTTCGGCCTCTTGGAATGAGCAGTACTTC. V is TRBV6-5 and J is TRBJ2-5; D uncertain. Germline-derived CDR1 and CDR2 are MNHEY and SVGAGI. Trimming pared 4 bases from V and 11 bases from J, leaving 17 bases between. The CDR3 covers 13 residues.

The chain joins TRBV6-5 to TRBJ1-1; the match to TRBD1 covers 8 bases. The CDR3 is made up of 16 amino acids. J lost 0 bases, V lost 7 bases, and 10 bases had no gene match. In germline, CDR1 is MNHEY, CDR2 SVGAGI. CDR3 protein: CASNPSPGQVNTEAFF. CDR3 DNA: TGTGCCAGCAATCCCTCTCCGGGACAGGTGAACACTGAAGCTTTCTTT.

This clonotype was seen ten or more times. V usage is TRBV5-1 and J usage is TRBJ2-7, with 9 bases matching TRBD2. The CDR3 sequence is 20 residues long. From germline, CDR1 is SGHRS and CDR2 YFSETQ. V shed 1 base, J shed 6 bases, and the junction held 23 bases outside the gene matches. This CDR3 is CASSLFHPWTKRGASSEQYF. CDR3 nucleotide sequence: TGCGCCAGCAGCTTGTTTCATCCGTGGACTAAGCGGGGGGCATCGTCCGAGCAGTACTTC.

Only a few counts were recorded for this clonotype. The CDR3: CATLGYNEQFF. CDR3 coding DNA: TGTGCCACCCTCGGATACAATGAGCAGTTCTTC. The chain recombines TRBV27 with TRBJ2-1, with D unresolved. Germline loops: CDR1 MNHEY, CDR2 SMNVEV (reference sequence). The ends were cut back, 10 bases at V and 4 bases at J, with 8 bases in the middle. The CDR3 is 11 residues long.

Comments on this clonotype: The CDR3 end shows no conserved phenylalanine or tryptophan, and so a read error is likely. The gene calls are TRBV11-2 and TRBJ2-4; D is possibly TRBD2 (6 bases). The DNA matches TRBJ2-7 better at its end, which makes the J call doubtful. This CDR3 has 15 amino acids. Per the germline V gene, CDR1 is SGHAT and CDR2 is FQNNGV. The CDR3 bases are TGTGCCAGCACCCCGAGGAGGGCTGCCTCCTACGAGCAGTACTGC. Amino acids: CASTPRRAASYEQYC.

The J gene is TRBJ1-1, the V gene TRBV20-1; D unresolved. From germline, CDR1 is DFQATT and CDR2 SNEGSKA (reference sequence). The length of the CDR3 is 14 residues. The V and J ends lost 4 bases and 0 bases respectively, with 12 bases between them. CDR3 loop: CSATRRTMNTEAFF. CDR3 bases: TGCAGTGCTACCCGGCGGACCATGAACACTGAAGCTTTCTTT.

This chain joins TRBV3-1 and TRBJ2-3; D unresolved. The CDR3 length is 16 residues. CDR1 is LGHDT and CDR2 is YNNKEL in the germline V gene (reference sequence). V dropped 0 bases and J dropped 3 bases, with 13 bases sitting between them. The CDR3 reads CASSQETGRPTDTQYF. CDR3 DNA: TGTGCCAGCAGCCAAGAGACGGGTAGACCGACAGATACGCAGTATTTT.

The CDR3 bases are TGTGCCAGCAGCTTCTCTAGGGGGAATGAGCAGTTCTTC. Its translation is CASSFSRGNEQFF. V and J are TRBV5-8 and TRBJ2-1; D perhaps matches TRBD1 (6 bases). Germline CDR1 is SGHTS and CDR2 is YDEGEE. The CDR3 runs to 13 residues. With 2 bases removed from V and 7 bases from J, the gap between germline ends came to 10 bases.

This clonotype was recorded a few times. The V call is TRBV6-6, the J call TRBJ2-7; a possible D gene is TRBD1 (5 bases). The CDR3 contains 15 residues. The V end lost 5 bases, the J end lost 1 base, and 15 bases lay between the germline ends. Germline loops: CDR1 MNHNY, CDR2 SVGAGI (reference sequence). The chain's CDR3 is CASSQRGRASYEQYF. The CDR3 DNA sequence: TGTGCCAGCAGTCAAAGGGGAAGGGCGTCCTACGAGCAGTACTTC.

This chain joins TRBV4-2 and TRBJ1-5; D uncertain. The CDR3 sequence is 13 residues long. The ends were cut back, 5 bases at V and 5 bases at J, with 10 bases in the middle. Germline CDR1 and CDR2: LGHNA and YNFKEQ. This CDR3 is CASSKEPDQPQHF. Here the CDR3 DNA reads TGTGCCAGCAGCAAGGAGCCCGATCAGCCCCAGCATTTT.

The chain recombines TRBV7-9 with TRBJ2-7; D ambiguous. The CDR3 runs to 11 residues. Germline values: CDR1 SEHNR, CDR2 FQNEAQ (reference sequence). V was shortened by 5 bases and J by 5 bases, with 7 bases between the two germline ends. CDR3 DNA sequence: TGTGCCAGCAGCCCCATAGACGAGCAGTACTTC. Translating gives CASSPIDEQYF.